This is a list of T cell receptor beta chains from one sample in a study of CD8 T cells in Susac syndrome. One entry per CDR3 protein, called by TCRdb with MiXCR from the immunoSEQ multiplex PCR reads. The sample lists 70,000 to 100,000 distinct CDR3 sequences; about 96% were seen once. Specimen: CD8+ T cells from PBMCs. The receptors stem from a human donor with Susac syndrome. Both conserved end residues are part of each CDR3. The order of the fields is clone size, D gene, J gene, V gene, CDR3 protein, CDR3 DNA. D genes are given only for firm matches. A row's size may be missing; if present it is once, few, many or a size class.

clone_size: .
d_call: .
j_call: TRBJ1-2
v_call: TRBV29-1
cdr3_aa: CSALTSGGYGYTF
cdr3_nt: TGCAGCGCTCTAACAAGCGGTGGCTATGGCTACACCTTC

clone_size: .
d_call: TRBD2
j_call: TRBJ2-7
v_call: TRBV20-1
cdr3_aa: CSAPEGEERGEREQYF
cdr3_nt: TGCAGTGCTCCCGAGGGGGAGGAGCGGGGGGAAAGGGAGCAGTACTTC

clone_size: .
d_call: .
j_call: TRBJ2-5
v_call: TRBV5-6
cdr3_aa: CASSLVASGMKTQYF
cdr3_nt: TGTGCCAGCAGCTTGGTCGCTTCTGGGATGAAGACCCAGTACTTC

clone_size: .
d_call: .
j_call: TRBJ1-2
v_call: TRBV29-1
cdr3_aa: CSGWQGGSYGYTF
cdr3_nt: TGCAGCGGGTGGCAGGGAGGTAGCTATGGCTACACCTTC

clone_size: once
d_call: .
j_call: TRBJ1-1
v_call: TRBV4-1
cdr3_aa: CASSPTGKVYEAFF
cdr3_nt: TGCGCCAGCAGCCCTACGGGTAAGGTGTATGAAGCTTTCTTT

clone_size: .
d_call: .
j_call: TRBJ2-5
v_call: TRBV4-2
cdr3_aa: CASSQDDGGAWTQYF
cdr3_nt: TGTGCCAGCAGCCAAGATGACGGCGGTGCGTGGACCCAGTACTTC

clone_size: .
d_call: TRBD1
j_call: TRBJ1-1
v_call: TRBV12-3/TRBV12-4
cdr3_aa: CASHNRGRNTEAFF
cdr3_nt: TGTGCCAGCCATAACAGGGGGAGGAACACTGAAGCTTTCTTT

clone_size: once
d_call: TRBD1
j_call: TRBJ2-2
v_call: TRBV7-9
cdr3_aa: CASGDRGPGELFF
cdr3_nt: TGTGCCAGCGGAGACAGGGGTCCCGGGGAGCTGTTTTTT

clone_size: .
d_call: .
j_call: TRBJ2-7
v_call: TRBV2
cdr3_aa: CASSEWGSSYEQYF
cdr3_nt: TGTGCCAGCAGTGAGTGGGGGAGCTCCTACGAGCAGTACTTC

clone_size: once
d_call: .
j_call: TRBJ2-5
v_call: TRBV6-2/TRBV6-3
cdr3_aa: CASAARGSVETQYF
cdr3_nt: TGTGCCAGCGCCGCAAGGGGTTCGGTGGAGACCCAGTACTTC

clone_size: .
d_call: .
j_call: TRBJ2-7
v_call: TRBV20-1
cdr3_aa: CSARHPGQSYEQYF
cdr3_nt: TGCAGTGCTAGGCACCCGGGACAAAGCTACGAGCAGTACTTC

clone_size: .
d_call: TRBD1
j_call: TRBJ1-6
v_call: TRBV25-1
cdr3_aa: CASSWDRGNSPLHF
cdr3_nt: TGTGCCAGCAGTTGGGACAGGGGCAATTCACCCCTCCACTTT

clone_size: .
d_call: .
j_call: TRBJ1-1
v_call: TRBV12-3/TRBV12-4
cdr3_aa: CASSFQGSNTEAFF
cdr3_nt: TGTGCCAGCAGTTTCCAGGGCTCGAACACTGAAGCTTTCTTT

clone_size: .
d_call: .
j_call: TRBJ2-2
v_call: TRBV11-2
cdr3_aa: CASSAYGELFF
cdr3_nt: TGTGCCAGCAGCGCCTACGGGGAGCTGTTTTTT

clone_size: .
d_call: TRBD1
j_call: TRBJ1-2
v_call: TRBV30
cdr3_aa: CAWLGQGARGYTF
cdr3_nt: TGTGCCTGGCTTGGACAGGGGGCGAGAGGCTACACCTTC

clone_size: .
d_call: TRBD2
j_call: TRBJ2-3
v_call: TRBV11-2
cdr3_aa: CASSLGLAVDTQYF
cdr3_nt: TGTGCCAGCAGCTTAGGACTAGCGGTTGATACGCAGTATTTT

clone_size: .
d_call: .
j_call: TRBJ1-2
v_call: TRBV4-3
cdr3_aa: CASSQGRAGNYGYTF
cdr3_nt: TGCGCCAGCAGCCAGGGACGGGCAGGCAACTATGGCTACACCTTC

clone_size: .
d_call: .
j_call: TRBJ2-5
v_call: TRBV4-1
cdr3_aa: CASSHGTGGRETQYF
cdr3_nt: TGCGCCAGCAGCCACGGGACTGGAGGGCGAGAGACCCAGTACTTC

clone_size: once
d_call: .
j_call: TRBJ2-5
v_call: TRBV11-2
cdr3_aa: CASSIQGGGETQYF
cdr3_nt: TGTGCCAGCAGCATACAGGGCGGGGGAGAGACCCAGTACTTC

clone_size: .
d_call: .
j_call: TRBJ1-5
v_call: TRBV20-1
cdr3_aa: CSPGGTAQHF
cdr3_nt: TGCAGCCCTGGGGGTACGGCCCAGCATTTT

clone_size: .
d_call: .
j_call: TRBJ2-7
v_call: TRBV3-1
cdr3_aa: CASSQEDTSYEQYF
cdr3_nt: TGTGCCAGCAGCCAAGAGGACACATCCTACGAGCAGTACTTC

clone_size: .
d_call: .
j_call: TRBJ2-7
v_call: TRBV3-1
cdr3_aa: CASSQLGSPPDEQYF
cdr3_nt: TGTGCCAGCAGCCAGTTGGGTTCCCCCCCGGACGAGCAGTACTTC

clone_size: .
d_call: .
j_call: TRBJ2-7
v_call: TRBV13
cdr3_aa: CASSLDRDNYEQYF
cdr3_nt: TGTGCCAGCAGCTTAGACAGGGATAACTACGAGCAGTACTTC

clone_size: .
d_call: TRBD1
j_call: TRBJ1-4
v_call: TRBV5-1
cdr3_aa: CASSLQPGQGARNEKLFF
cdr3_nt: TGCGCCAGCAGCTTGCAACCGGGACAGGGGGCGAGAAATGAAAAACTGTTTTTT

clone_size: .
d_call: .
j_call: TRBJ1-1
v_call: TRBV14
cdr3_aa: CASSGGLLQFF
cdr3_nt: TGTGCCAGCAGCGGGGGGTTGCTGCAGTTCTTT

clone_size: .
d_call: TRBD2
j_call: TRBJ2-5
v_call: TRBV30
cdr3_aa: CAYTRGSGGRETQYF
cdr3_nt: TGTGCCTACACTCGGGGCAGCGGGGGAAGGGAGACCCAGTACTTC

clone_size: .
d_call: .
j_call: TRBJ2-7
v_call: TRBV14
cdr3_aa: CASSSFPRADPTYEQYF
cdr3_nt: TGTGCCAGCAGCTCCTTCCCCAGGGCAGACCCAACCTACGAGCAGTACTTC

clone_size: once
d_call: TRBD1
j_call: TRBJ1-1
v_call: TRBV29-1
cdr3_aa: CSVSNRGRNTEAFF
cdr3_nt: TGCAGCGTGAGCAACAGGGGGCGGAACACTGAAGCTTTCTTT

clone_size: .
d_call: .
j_call: TRBJ2-3
v_call: TRBV20-1
cdr3_aa: CSARGGDRDTDTQYF
cdr3_nt: TGCAGTGCCCGGGGGGGGGACAGGGACACAGATACGCAGTATTTT

clone_size: medium-sized
d_call: .
j_call: TRBJ2-2
v_call: TRBV7-9
cdr3_aa: CASSSPGDGELFF
cdr3_nt: TGTGCCAGCAGCTCCCCGGGGGACGGGGAGCTGTTTTTT

clone_size: .
d_call: .
j_call: TRBJ2-7
v_call: TRBV6-2/TRBV6-3
cdr3_aa: CASSSGTFSDYEQYF
cdr3_nt: TGTGCCAGCAGTTCCGGGACATTTTCAGACTACGAGCAGTACTTC

clone_size: .
d_call: TRBD1
j_call: TRBJ2-5
v_call: TRBV25-1
cdr3_aa: CASSERDRDYQETQYF
cdr3_nt: TGTGCCAGCAGTGAACGGGACAGGGACTACCAAGAGACCCAGTACTTC

clone_size: .
d_call: .
j_call: TRBJ2-7
v_call: TRBV20-1
cdr3_aa: CSAYRESSYEQYF
cdr3_nt: TGCAGTGCTTACAGGGAAAGCTCCTACGAGCAGTACTTC

clone_size: once
d_call: .
j_call: TRBJ2-1
v_call: TRBV6-2/TRBV6-3
cdr3_aa: CASSRSTGVFYNKQFF
cdr3_nt: TGTGCCAGCAGTAGATCTACAGGAGTCTTCTACAATAAGCAGTTCTTC

clone_size: .
d_call: .
j_call: TRBJ1-2
v_call: TRBV2
cdr3_aa: CASSAYGYTF
cdr3_nt: TGTGCCAGCAGTGCCTATGGCTACACCTTC

clone_size: .
d_call: .
j_call: TRBJ1-1
v_call: TRBV5-1
cdr3_aa: CASRQTRVSMNTEAFF
cdr3_nt: TGCGCCAGCAGGCAAACCCGGGTGTCCATGAACACTGAAGCTTTCTTT

clone_size: .
d_call: .
j_call: TRBJ1-2
v_call: TRBV14
cdr3_aa: CASSQDQWSGYTF
cdr3_nt: TGTGCCAGCAGCCAAGATCAATGGTCGGGCTACACCTTC

clone_size: .
d_call: .
j_call: TRBJ1-1
v_call: TRBV12-3/TRBV12-4
cdr3_aa: CASSFSGGSPEAFF
cdr3_nt: TGTGCCAGCAGTTTTTCAGGAGGGAGTCCTGAAGCTTTCTTT

clone_size: .
d_call: .
j_call: TRBJ1-1
v_call: TRBV12-3/TRBV12-4
cdr3_aa: CASSFLKLRTGNTEAFF
cdr3_nt: TGTGCCAGCAGTTTTCTCAAGCTCCGGACGGGGAACACTGAAGCTTTCTTT

clone_size: .
d_call: .
j_call: TRBJ1-5
v_call: TRBV9
cdr3_aa: CASSAEGDSNQPQHF
cdr3_nt: TGTGCCAGCAGCGCTGAGGGGGATAGCAATCAGCCCCAGCATTTT

clone_size: once
d_call: TRBD1
j_call: TRBJ1-2
v_call: TRBV5-1
cdr3_aa: CASSTEGTGPIYGYTF
cdr3_nt: TGCGCCAGCAGCACCGAGGGGACAGGGCCAATCTATGGCTACACCTTC

clone_size: .
d_call: .
j_call: TRBJ1-2
v_call: TRBV7-9
cdr3_aa: CASRSSGRHYGYTF
cdr3_nt: TGTGCCAGCAGAAGTTCCGGGCGTCATTATGGCTACACCTTC

clone_size: .
d_call: .
j_call: TRBJ1-4
v_call: TRBV12-3/TRBV12-4
cdr3_aa: CASTWDGNEKLFF
cdr3_nt: TGTGCCAGCACTTGGGACGGTAATGAAAAACTGTTTTTT

clone_size: .
d_call: .
j_call: TRBJ2-3
v_call: TRBV20-1
cdr3_aa: CSARPTFANTDTQYF
cdr3_nt: TGCAGTGCTCGCCCTACGTTCGCGAACACAGATACGCAGTATTTT

clone_size: .
d_call: .
j_call: TRBJ1-6
v_call: TRBV20-1
cdr3_aa: CSARTAGSYNSPLHF
cdr3_nt: TGCAGTGCTAGGACGGCAGGCTCCTATAATTCACCCCTCCACTTT

clone_size: once
d_call: .
j_call: TRBJ1-1
v_call: TRBV11-3
cdr3_aa: CASSLGGQLNTEAFF
cdr3_nt: TGTGCCAGCAGTTTGGGTGGGCAGCTGAACACTGAAGCTTTCTTT

clone_size: .
d_call: TRBD2
j_call: TRBJ2-5
v_call: TRBV4-3
cdr3_aa: CASSQDGGGAKTQYF
cdr3_nt: TGCGCCAGCAGCCAAGATGGCGGGGGGGCAAAGACCCAGTACTTC

clone_size: .
d_call: .
j_call: TRBJ2-3
v_call: TRBV5-4
cdr3_aa: CASSGGPSTDTQYF
cdr3_nt: TGTGCCAGCAGCGGGGGGCCTAGCACAGATACGCAGTATTTT

clone_size: .
d_call: TRBD2
j_call: TRBJ2-1
v_call: TRBV12-3/TRBV12-4
cdr3_aa: CASRDVSGGPEGEQFF
cdr3_nt: TGTGCCAGCAGAGACGTTAGCGGGGGGCCGGAGGGAGAGCAGTTCTTC

clone_size: .
d_call: .
j_call: TRBJ1-1
v_call: TRBV12-3/TRBV12-4
cdr3_aa: CASSDPSVNTEAFF
cdr3_nt: TGTGCCAGCAGTGACCCCTCGGTGAACACTGAAGCTTTCTTT

clone_size: .
d_call: .
j_call: TRBJ2-3
v_call: TRBV3-1
cdr3_aa: CASSRSGGQDTQYF
cdr3_nt: TGTGCCAGCAGCCGCAGTGGGGGCCAAGATACGCAGTATTTT

clone_size: .
d_call: TRBD2
j_call: TRBJ2-2
v_call: TRBV28
cdr3_aa: CASSLMRGGRGAGELFF
cdr3_nt: TGTGCCAGCAGTTTGATGCGGGGGGGCCGAGGAGCCGGGGAGCTGTTTTTT

clone_size: few
d_call: .
j_call: TRBJ2-1
v_call: TRBV6-4
cdr3_aa: CASSRGDSSYNEQFF
cdr3_nt: TGTGCCAGCAGTAGGGGGGACAGCTCCTACAATGAGCAGTTCTTC

clone_size: .
d_call: TRBD1
j_call: TRBJ2-1
v_call: TRBV29-1
cdr3_aa: CSVVFTWGTGSHNEQFF
cdr3_nt: TGCAGCGTTGTCTTCACGTGGGGGACAGGGTCCCATAATGAGCAGTTCTTC

clone_size: .
d_call: .
j_call: TRBJ1-5
v_call: TRBV14
cdr3_aa: CASSQVGPNQPQHF
cdr3_nt: TGTGCCAGCAGCCAAGTAGGGCCAAATCAGCCCCAGCATTTT